Detailed here is one T cell receptor beta chain. Clones were read by immunoSEQ multiplex PCR, and TCRdb kept only the in-frame ones, dropping some. The sample lists 250,000 to 300,000 clones, about nine tenths occurring once. This entry comes from a study of blood T cell repertoires in COVID-19. About the research overall: COVID-19 samples collected from the United States, Italy and Spain covered acute and convalescent phases.

Germline loops: CDR1 SGHDN, CDR2 FVKESK. V lost 2 bases and J lost 1, with 12 bases in between. The CDR3 loop spans 16 amino acids. Sequenced input: peripheral blood. The sequence derives from a woman aged 45-65 years who had recovered from COVID-19. The J gene is TRBJ1-5, the V gene TRBV14; D gene ambiguous. This chain's CDR3 is CASSQRPWASNQPQHF. The CDR3 DNA follows: TGTGCCAGCAGCCAAAGACCATGGGCCAGCAATCAGCCCCAGCATTTT.